The source of this TCR beta chain is a study of blood T cell repertoires in COVID-19. CDR3 length: 16 residues. V gave up 4 bases and J gave up 3 bases; unmatched junction bases: 8. Looked up from germline, CDR1 is SGHDT and CDR2 is YYEEEE. Clones were read by immunoSEQ multiplex PCR, and TCRdb kept only the in-frame ones, dropping some. The data hold 160,000 or so clones, with 83% observed a single time. This clone was counted once. V is TRBV5-6 and J is TRBJ2-3; 10 bases map to TRBD2. The sample taken for sequencing was peripheral blood. This clonotype was obtained from a human donor in a cohort sampled during active COVID-19. CDR3 residues: CASSASGRAPTDTQYF. For the CDR3, the DNA is TGTGCCAGCAGCGCCAGCGGGAGGGCCCCAACAGATACGCAGTATTTT.